This TCR beta chain was documented in a study of blood T cell repertoires in COVID-19. The table came from immunoSEQ multiplex PCR; TCRdb's copy has only in-frame clones and leaves some out. The sample has about 140,000 clones, more than 70% seen once. Germline-derived CDR1 and CDR2 are SGHNT and YYREEE (reference sequence). The V end lost 0 bases, the J end lost 4 bases, and 11 bases lay between the germline ends. CDR3 length equals 14 residues. This receptor was taken from a man between 50 and 59 years old with active or convalescent COVID-19. The chain couples TRBV5-4 to TRBJ2-7; possibly TRBD1 for D (6 bases). Specimen: peripheral blood. CDR3 coding DNA: TGTGCCAGCAGCTTGGGCGGACAGAGGTACGAGCAGTACTTC. This gives the protein CASSLGGQRYEQYF.